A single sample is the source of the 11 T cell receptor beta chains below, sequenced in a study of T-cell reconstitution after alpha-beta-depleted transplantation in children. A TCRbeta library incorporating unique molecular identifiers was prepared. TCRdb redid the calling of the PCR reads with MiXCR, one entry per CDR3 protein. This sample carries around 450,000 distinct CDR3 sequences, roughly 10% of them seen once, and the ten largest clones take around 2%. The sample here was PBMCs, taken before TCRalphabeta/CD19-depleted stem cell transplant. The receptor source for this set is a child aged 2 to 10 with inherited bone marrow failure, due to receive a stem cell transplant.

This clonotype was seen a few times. The CDR3 sequence is CATSRDHEGIPTDTQYF. CDR3 coding DNA: TGTGCCACCAGCAGAGATCACGAGGGTATCCCCACAGATACGCAGTATTTT. The V and J genes are TRBV15 and TRBJ2-3; D perhaps matches TRBD2 (5 bases). Germline CDR1 reads LNHNV; CDR2 reads YYDKDF (reference sequence). The CDR3 covers 17 residues. The V and J ends lost 0 bases and 2 bases respectively, with 15 bases between them.

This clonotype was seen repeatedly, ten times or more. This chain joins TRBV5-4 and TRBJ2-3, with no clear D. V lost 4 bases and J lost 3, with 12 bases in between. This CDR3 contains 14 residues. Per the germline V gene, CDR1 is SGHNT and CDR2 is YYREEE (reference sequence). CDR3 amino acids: CASSNSAGTDTQYF. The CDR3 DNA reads TGTGCCAGCAGCAATTCCGCTGGGACAGATACGCAGTATTTT.

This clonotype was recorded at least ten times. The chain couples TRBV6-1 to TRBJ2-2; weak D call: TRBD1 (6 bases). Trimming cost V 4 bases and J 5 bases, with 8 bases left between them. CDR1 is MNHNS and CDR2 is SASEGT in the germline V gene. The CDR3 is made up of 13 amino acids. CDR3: CASSVTGTGELFF. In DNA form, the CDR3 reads TGTGCCAGCAGTGTGACAGGAACCGGGGAGCTGTTTTTT.

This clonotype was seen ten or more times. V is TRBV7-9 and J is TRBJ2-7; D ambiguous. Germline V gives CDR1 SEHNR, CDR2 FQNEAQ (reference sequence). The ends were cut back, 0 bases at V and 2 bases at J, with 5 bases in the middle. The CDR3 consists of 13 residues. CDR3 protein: CASSLADPYEQYF. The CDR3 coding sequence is TGTGCCAGCAGCTTAGCGGACCCCTACGAGCAGTACTTC.

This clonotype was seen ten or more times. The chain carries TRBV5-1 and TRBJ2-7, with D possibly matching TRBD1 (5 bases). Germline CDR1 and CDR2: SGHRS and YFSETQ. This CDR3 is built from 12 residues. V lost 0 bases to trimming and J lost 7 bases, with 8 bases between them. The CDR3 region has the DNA TGCGCCAGCAGCTTGGATGGGGCAGAGCAGTACTTC. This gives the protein CASSLDGAEQYF.

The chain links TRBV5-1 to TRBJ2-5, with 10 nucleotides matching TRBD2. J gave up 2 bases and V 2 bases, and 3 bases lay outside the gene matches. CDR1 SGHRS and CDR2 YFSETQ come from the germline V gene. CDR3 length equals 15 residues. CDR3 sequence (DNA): TGCGCCAGCAGCTTCGGACTAGCGGTTCAAGAGACCCAGTACTTC. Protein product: CASSFGLAVQETQYF.

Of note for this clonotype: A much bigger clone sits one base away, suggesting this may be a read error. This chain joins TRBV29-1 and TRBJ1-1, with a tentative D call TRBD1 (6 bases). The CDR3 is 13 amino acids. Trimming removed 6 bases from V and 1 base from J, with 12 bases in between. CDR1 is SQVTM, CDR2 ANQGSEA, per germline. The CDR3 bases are TGCAGCGTCAAGGGACACTCGAACACTGAAGCTTTCTTT. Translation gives CSVKGHSNTEAFF.

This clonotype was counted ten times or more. The CDR3 is CASSQSRMGDEKLFF. As DNA, the CDR3 is TGCGCCAGCAGCCAATCAAGGATGGGGGATGAAAAACTGTTTTTT. The chain uses TRBV4-3 and TRBJ1-4; possible D gene TRBD1, 5 bases. Germline lookup yields CDR1 LGHNA and CDR2 YSLEER. CDR3 length: 15 residues. V was trimmed by 2 bases and J by 6 bases, leaving 13 bases between them.

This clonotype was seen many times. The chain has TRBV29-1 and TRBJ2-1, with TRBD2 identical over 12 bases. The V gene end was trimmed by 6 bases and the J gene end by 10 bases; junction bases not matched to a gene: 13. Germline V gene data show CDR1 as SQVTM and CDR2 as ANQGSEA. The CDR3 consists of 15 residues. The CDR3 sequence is CSVAAPPGLAGEQFF. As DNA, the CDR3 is TGCAGCGTCGCGGCCCCCCCGGGACTAGCGGGCGAGCAGTTCTTC.

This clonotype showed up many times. This CDR3 is CASSRLSSYAEQYF. The CDR3, as DNA: TGTGCCAGCTCGCGTCTCTCATCCTACGCGGAGCAGTACTTC. The rearrangement joins TRBV18 to TRBJ2-7; unclear D gene. V was trimmed by 6 bases and J by 7 bases, leaving 19 bases between them. This CDR3 has 14 amino acids. The germline V gene has CDR1 KGHSH and CDR2 LQKENI.

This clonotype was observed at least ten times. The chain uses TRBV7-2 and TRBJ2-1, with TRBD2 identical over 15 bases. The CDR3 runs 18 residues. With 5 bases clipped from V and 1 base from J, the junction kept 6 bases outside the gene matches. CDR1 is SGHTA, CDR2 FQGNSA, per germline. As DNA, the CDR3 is TGTGCCAGCAGCCCGGGACTAGCGGGAGGTCCATCCTACAATGAGCAGTTCTTC. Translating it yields CASSPGLAGGPSYNEQFF. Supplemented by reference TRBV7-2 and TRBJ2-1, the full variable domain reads GAGVSQSPSNKVTEKGKDVELRCDPISGHTALYWYRQSLGQGLEFLIYFQGNSAPDKSGLPSDRFSAERTGGSVSTLTIQRTQQEDSAVYLCASSPGLAGGPSYNEQFFGPGTRLTVL.